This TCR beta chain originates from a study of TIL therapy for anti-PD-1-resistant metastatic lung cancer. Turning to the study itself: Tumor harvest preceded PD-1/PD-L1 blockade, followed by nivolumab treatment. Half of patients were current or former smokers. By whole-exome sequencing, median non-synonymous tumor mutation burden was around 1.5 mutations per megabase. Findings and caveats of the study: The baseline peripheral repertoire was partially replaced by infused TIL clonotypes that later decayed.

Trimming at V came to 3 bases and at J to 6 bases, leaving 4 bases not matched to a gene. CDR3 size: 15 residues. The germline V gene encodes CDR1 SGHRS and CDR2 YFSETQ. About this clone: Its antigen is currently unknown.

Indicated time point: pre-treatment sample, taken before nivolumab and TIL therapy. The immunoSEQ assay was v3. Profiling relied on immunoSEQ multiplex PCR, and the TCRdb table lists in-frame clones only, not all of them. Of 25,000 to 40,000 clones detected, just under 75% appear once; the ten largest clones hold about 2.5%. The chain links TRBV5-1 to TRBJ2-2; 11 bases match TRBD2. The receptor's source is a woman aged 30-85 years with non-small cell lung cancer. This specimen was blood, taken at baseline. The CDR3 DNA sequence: TGCGCCAGCAGCTCCGGGACTAGCGGAGCCGGGGAGCTGTTTTTT. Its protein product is CASSSGTSGAGELFF.